Listed below are T cell receptor beta chains from one sample, sequenced in a study of vaccination effects on CD4 cells after COVID-19. No antigen has been assigned to these receptors. Measured with immunoSEQ multiplex PCR; TCRdb has only the in-frame clones, and not every one. The sample carries more than 35,000 clones, more than 60% recorded once. Material: CD4+ T cells from PBMCs cultured with a peptide pool, obtained before COVID-19 vaccination. These receptors came from a human donor who had a prior SARS-CoV-2 infection. CDR3s include the opening cysteine and the closing phenylalanine or tryptophan. The D gene is left open where the match is weak. Part of the rows lack a size; the others show once, few, many or a class for expanded clones.

V gene	CDR3 length	J gene	D gene	clone size	CDR3 protein	CDR3 DNA
TRBV2	15	TRBJ2-2	TRBD2	once	CASTGTSGGTGELFF	TGTGCCAGCACTGGGACTAGCGGGGGCACCGGGGAGCTGTTTTTT
TRBV5-1	18	TRBJ2-1	TRBD2	NA	CASSLASGGSSSYNEQFF	TGCGCCAGCAGCTTGGCTAGCGGGGGGTCTAGCTCCTACAATGAGCAGTTCTTC
TRBV7-9	16	TRBJ2-7	TRBD1	NA	CASSIHRTGESGEQYF	TGTGCCAGCAGCATTCATCGGACAGGGGAAAGCGGCGAGCAGTACTTC
TRBV11-2	14	TRBJ2-2	NA	NA	CASRLGGHTGELFF	TGTGCCAGCAGACTGGGGGGCCACACCGGGGAGCTGTTTTTT
TRBV4-1	13	TRBJ1-6	NA	NA	CASSQEGGSPLHF	TGCGCCAGCAGCCAAGAGGGGGGGTCACCCCTCCACTTT
TRBV3-1/TRBV3-2	15	TRBJ2-6	NA	NA	CASSRRISGANVLTF	TGTGCCAGCAGCCGGCGAATTTCTGGGGCCAACGTCCTGACTTTC
TRBV6-5	13	TRBJ1-2	NA	NA	CASRQLIQNGYTF	TGTGCCAGCAGGCAATTAATTCAGAATGGCTACACCTTC
TRBV2	14	TRBJ1-4	NA	NA	CASRNRDANPTLFF	TGTGCCAGCAGGAACCGGGACGCCAACCCGACCCTGTTTTTT
TRBV11-3	14	TRBJ2-1	NA	NA	CASSLLGGSNEQFF	TGTGCCAGCAGCTTACTTGGCGGGTCCAATGAGCAGTTCTTC
TRBV30	17	TRBJ1-5	NA	NA	CAWSVGGYERAYQPQHF	TGTGCCTGGAGTGTAGGGGGTTATGAGAGAGCTTATCAGCCCCAGCATTTT
TRBV5-1	15	TRBJ1-2	TRBD1	NA	CASSPETGEFSGYTF	TGCGCCAGCAGCCCAGAGACAGGGGAATTCTCCGGCTACACCTTC
TRBV3-1/TRBV3-2	13	TRBJ2-5	NA	once	CASSFDWGETQYF	TGTGCCAGCAGTTTCGACTGGGGAGAGACCCAGTACTTC
TRBV3-1/TRBV3-2	14	TRBJ1-3	NA	NA	CASSQLTSGNTIYF	TGTGCCAGCAGCCAACTTACCTCTGGAAACACCATATATTTT
TRBV11-2	14	TRBJ2-5	NA	NA	CASRSLGGQETQYF	TGTGCCAGCAGATCGTTAGGGGGTCAAGAGACCCAGTACTTC
TRBV7-9	12	TRBJ1-5	NA	few	CASSLLGQPQHF	TGTGCCAGCAGCTTATTAGGTCAGCCCCAGCATTTT
TRBV28	17	TRBJ1-1	NA	NA	CASSPLESWPGNTEAFF	TGTGCCAGCAGTCCCCTAGAATCCTGGCCCGGGAACACTGAAGCTTTCTTT
TRBV6-5	13	TRBJ1-2	NA	NA	CASSRDTLYGYTF	TGTGCCAGCAGTCGGGACACACTCTATGGCTACACCTTC
TRBV24-1	15	TRBJ1-1	TRBD1	NA	CATSDPNTGGTEAFF	TGTGCCACCAGTGATCCAAATACAGGGGGCACTGAAGCTTTCTTT
TRBV6-4	15	TRBJ2-7	NA	NA	CASRRQWEPRYEQYF	TGTGCCAGCAGGAGACAGTGGGAACCCCGTTACGAGCAGTACTTC
TRBV4-2	14	TRBJ2-1	NA	NA	CASSQDYSYNEQFF	TGTGCCAGCAGCCAAGACTACTCCTACAATGAGCAGTTCTTC
TRBV25-1	16	TRBJ2-2	NA	NA	CASSESSARVFGELFF	TGTGCCAGCAGTGAATCTAGCGCCAGGGTCTTCGGGGAGCTGTTTTTT
TRBV4-2	16	TRBJ1-4	TRBD1	NA	CASSLTDRGLGEKLFF	TGTGCCAGCAGCCTCACGGACAGGGGTTTGGGCGAAAAACTGTTTTTT
TRBV4-3	14	TRBJ1-1	NA	NA	CASSRGDMNTEAFF	TGCGCCAGCAGCCGGGGGGACATGAACACTGAAGCTTTCTTT
TRBV11-3	14	TRBJ2-2	NA	few	CASSFRDNTGELFF	TGTGCCAGCAGCTTCCGGGATAACACCGGGGAGCTGTTTTTT
TRBV5-4	15	TRBJ2-5	TRBD2	NA	CASSSKTSDQETQYF	TGTGCCAGCAGCTCCAAGACTAGCGACCAAGAGACCCAGTACTTC
TRBV19	15	TRBJ1-4	TRBD1	NA	CASNFRGQGGEKLFF	TGTGCCAGCAATTTCAGGGGGCAAGGAGGTGAAAAACTGTTTTTT
TRBV30	12	TRBJ1-4	NA	few	CAWNTAGAKLFF	TGTGCCTGGAATACCGCGGGGGCCAAACTGTTTTTT
TRBV20-1	11	TRBJ2-3	NA	NA	CSASGPDTQYF	TGCAGTGCTAGCGGACCAGATACGCAGTATTTT
TRBV7-3	15	TRBJ2-1	NA	few	CASSLLGNSPNEQFF	TGTGCCAGCAGCTTACTAGGTAATTCCCCCAATGAGCAGTTCTTC
TRBV12-3/TRBV12-4	13	TRBJ1-5	TRBD1	NA	CASRSDRAQPQHF	TGTGCCAGCAGGAGCGACAGGGCTCAGCCCCAGCATTTT
TRBV20-1	11	TRBJ2-1	NA	NA	CSAVARNEQFF	TGCAGTGCTGTCGCTAGGAATGAGCAGTTCTTC
TRBV18	12	TRBJ1-5	NA	NA	CASSPPGQPQHF	TGTGCCAGCTCACCACCGGGTCAGCCCCAGCATTTT
TRBV5-1	16	TRBJ2-7	NA	NA	CASSLGDADTMYEQYF	TGCGCCAGCAGCTTGGGGGACGCGGATACAATGTACGAGCAGTACTTC
TRBV2	17	TRBJ1-3	NA	few	CASKGKTLPGTGNTIYF	TGTGCCAGCAAGGGGAAGACGTTACCCGGTACTGGAAACACCATATATTTT
TRBV19	15	TRBJ1-5	NA	NA	CASSTQGMGNQPQHF	TGTGCCAGTAGTACCCAGGGGATGGGCAATCAGCCCCAGCATTTT
TRBV5-5	11	TRBJ2-7	NA	NA	CASSLGYEQYF	TGTGCCAGCAGCTTGGGTTACGAGCAGTACTTC
TRBV7-2	15	TRBJ2-7	NA	NA	CASSLGPGLTYEQYF	TGTGCCAGCAGCTTAGGTCCAGGGTTAACATACGAGCAGTACTTC
TRBV15	16	TRBJ2-7	NA	few	CATSTVTETLYYEQYF	TGTGCCACCAGCACTGTTACGGAGACCCTTTACTACGAGCAGTACTTC
TRBV5-4	17	TRBJ1-2	TRBD1	few	CASNVGLRGQGGNGYTF	TGTGCCAGCAACGTTGGACTCCGGGGACAGGGGGGTAATGGCTACACCTTC
TRBV5-6	16	TRBJ1-2	TRBD1	NA	CASSQALGTGGFGYTF	TGTGCCAGCAGCCAGGCGTTGGGGACAGGGGGCTTCGGCTACACCTTC
TRBV28	12	TRBJ1-6	NA	NA	CASSQQGTPLHF	TGTGCCAGCAGTCAGCAGGGTACACCCCTCCACTTT
TRBV7-9	13	TRBJ2-7	TRBD1	NA	CASSTGGSYEQYF	TGTGCCAGCAGCACAGGGGGCTCCTACGAGCAGTACTTC
TRBV18	15	TRBJ2-5	NA	NA	CASSLYEHPQETQYF	TGTGCCAGCTCACTATACGAACACCCCCAAGAGACCCAGTACTTC
TRBV29-1	12	TRBJ2-3	NA	NA	CSGRGGTDTQYF	TGCAGCGGAAGGGGGGGGACAGATACGCAGTATTTT
TRBV6-5	14	TRBJ1-5	NA	NA	CASSYGAGWQPQHF	TGTGCCAGCAGTTACGGGGCAGGGTGGCAGCCCCAGCATTTT
TRBV7-9	13	TRBJ2-5	NA	NA	CASSLDHQETQYF	TGTGCCAGCAGCTTGGACCATCAAGAGACCCAGTACTTC
TRBV6-5	13	TRBJ2-5	NA	NA	CASSRQLQETQYF	TGTGCCAGCAGTAGACAGCTACAAGAGACCCAGTACTTC
TRBV18	15	TRBJ1-1	TRBD1	NA	CASSYRTGEDTEAFF	TGTGCCAGCTCATATCGGACAGGGGAGGACACTGAAGCTTTCTTT
TRBV6-2/TRBV6-3	12	TRBJ1-6	NA	few	CASSYPQTRLHF	TGTGCCAGCAGTTACCCCCAGACAAGACTCCACTTT
TRBV18	12	TRBJ2-5	NA	NA	CASRTMQETQYF	TGTGCCAGCAGAACCATGCAGGAGACCCAGTACTTC